This TCR beta chain was sequenced during a study of blood T cell repertoires in COVID-19. The table lists this clone with a count of one. Here immunoSEQ multiplex PCR was the method, and the copy in TCRdb shows in-frame clones only, minus some. The sample holds roughly 200,000 clones, more than 80% seen once. Germline CDR1 is MNHNS and CDR2 is SASEGT. CDR3 length: 16 amino acids. V was pared by 1 base and J by 0 bases, with 13 bases between. Sample: PBMCs or T cells enriched from blood (not recorded which). The TCR sequence derives from a woman aged 35 to 49 with acute COVID-19. The V gene is TRBV6-1, the J gene TRBJ2-7; D call uncertain. CDR3 amino acids: CASSEVELPSSYEQYF. DNA for the CDR3: TGTGCCAGCAGTGAAGTCGAACTACCGAGCTCCTACGAGCAGTACTTC.